This entry concerns a single T cell receptor beta chain. In this sample, this clonotype turned up a few times. Its antigen is unknown. Base-call qualities are not available, and no considerably larger clone is one nucleotide away. The data stem from a study of T cells after yellow fever vaccination (dated by TCRdb to about 2019). General notes on the study: The SMART-Seq v4 Ultra Low Input RNA kit was used to prepare libraries from fractions with low cell numbers. To follow T-cell clones before and after both primary and booster YFV17D yellow fever vaccination, bulk TCR alpha and beta repertoires underwent longitudinal sequencing. The cohort comprised two healthy male donors, one aged 18 to 30 and one aged 30 to 40 years. Blood was drawn at multiple timepoints before and after primary and secondary immunization, with bulk PBMC replicates and cell subsets isolated. Beyond this particular receptor, the publication reports: Because only two donors were included in the study, the extent to which the findings can be generalized is limited. Most clones expanded after primary vaccination (96% of CD4 and 88% of CD8) were re-detected after the booster, suggesting that broad memory maintenance occurred. A small fraction of clonotypes appeared in both the CD4 and CD8 compartments, likely as a result of convergent recombination. FACS-sorted repertoires could contain abundant contaminating clonotypes from the bulk population, so computational filtering was required. Compared with the primary T-cell response, the secondary T-cell response was faster but weaker, reaching its peak on day 5 rather than on day 15.

Sequencing used an Illumina NovaSeq 6000. Synthesis of TCR cDNA relied on 5'RACE template switching, a step that introduced a universal primer site along with unique molecular identifiers. Priming for cDNA synthesis came from both the TCR alpha and TCR beta constant segments. Two PCR steps were used to amplify libraries, with sample barcodes and sequencing adapters being added in the second step. Sequencing of libraries was performed on Illumina HiSeq 2500 (2x100 bp) or NovaSeq (2x150 bp). Regarding the original processing steps: MIGEC handled demultiplexing of reads and collapsing into UMI consensus sequences, while MiXCR performed V(D)J alignment. Clonotypes responding to the vaccine were identified with edgeR on replicate PBMC samples, with the criteria of FDR below 0.01 and a log2 fold change above 5 up to day 15. CD4 or CD8 identity was assigned to each bulk clonotype according to whether the clonotype was present at higher abundance in the sequenced CD4 repertoire or the sequenced CD8 repertoire. The public reads were reanalyzed by TCRdb: fastp trimming at Q25, MiXCR alignment, in-frame beta chains only. CDR3 protein duplicates are merged, each entry listing the most common genes and DNA. TCRdb assigned the V and J calls; the authors' analysis was not used. Present in this sample are roughly 350,000 distinct CDR3 sequences, roughly 3.9% of which were seen just once. Roughly 24% of the sample rests with the top ten.

Reading the label with the study, this specimen's treatment or condition is: live attenuated yellow fever vaccine strain. At each blood-draw timepoint, two biological replicates of bulk PBMCs were obtained. PBMCs were isolated from peripheral blood using a standard Ficoll-Paque protocol. TriZol was used to extract RNA from bulk PBMCs, from CD4 and CD8 fractions, and from dextramer-positive and dextramer-negative fractions. This TCR derives from a man between 18 and 35 years old who received the YFV17D yellow fever vaccine. Sample: PBMCs, taken 5 days after the yellow fever booster vaccination.

The CDR3 corresponds to CASSPWGISLRSPLHF. The nucleotides read TGCGCCAGCAGCCCTTGGGGGATTTCCTTACGGTCACCCCTCCACTTT. The chain employs TRBV5-1 and TRBJ1-6; matching of 5 bases hints at TRBD1 as the D gene. The CDR3 runs 16 residues from the cysteine to the phenylalanine. Only the CDR3 region is kept as DNA, spanning 48 bases read in frame from base 1. The germline V gene encodes CDR1 SGHRS and CDR2 YFSETQ. Deletion took 4 bases off V and 10 bases off J, with a span of 21 bases between the germline ends.